This T cell receptor beta chain was found in a study of CD4 and CD8 cells across lung adenocarcinoma regions (dated by TCRdb to the late 2010s). In terms of the full investigation: Intratumor heterogeneity of the T cell receptor repertoire was examined by comparing tumor centers with tumor margins.

Patients with localized lung adenocarcinoma, a subtype of non-small cell lung cancer, were used as donors. Samples were obtained from the centers of localized lung adenocarcinomas. For TCR repertoire analysis, CD8+ T cells from tumor tissue were profiled apart from CD4+ T cells. Library method: PCR. Sequencing relied on a HiSeq X Ten. Using fastp trimming at Q25 and MiXCR clonotype assembly, TCRdb reanalyzed the public sequencing data and kept in-frame beta chains. Rows merge per CDR3 protein into single entries with the most common DNA and genes. For this sample there are approximately 12,000 distinct CDR3 sequences; approximately 50% appear just once. The leading ten clones occupy 25% to 35% of the sample. CDR1 and CDR2 are drawn from the germline V gene: MNHNS, SASEGT. There are 16 amino acids in the CDR3, from cysteine to phenylalanine inclusive. Only the CDR3 DNA is retained, 48 bases long and in frame from the first base. V is cut by 2 bases and J by 8 bases, and the space between the germline ends is 19 bases.

This clonotype is assessed as medium-sized (0.01 to 0.1%). It lacks a known antigen. No much larger clonotype is one base removed from it; base qualities were not supplied. Sequencing was carried out using CD8+ T cells from the center of a lung tumor. The cell subset or site label corresponds to: tumor center region. Recombination connected TRBV6-1 to TRBJ2-4; tentative D gene TRBD2, with 6 bases matching. The TCR was taken from a female donor with lung adenocarcinoma. The CD4 and CD8 labels of this study may be unreliable. The CDR3 region reads CASSELGGTLEDIQYF. DNA sequence: TGTGCCAGCAGTGAACTGGGCGGGACCTTAGAGGACATTCAGTACTTC.